Presented here are 9 T cell receptor beta chains from one specimen sequenced in a study of blood T cell repertoires in COVID-19. TCRdb keeps only in-frame clones here, not all; method: immunoSEQ multiplex PCR. This table has about 24,000 clones, 85% to 90% appearing once. What was sequenced was peripheral blood. These receptor sequences come from a man between 65 and 79 years old with COVID-19, enrolled during active disease.

The chain recombines TRBV2 with TRBJ2-5; 8 nucleotides match TRBD1. Germline V lookup: CDR1 SNHLY, CDR2 FYNNEI. The ends lost 4 bases at V and 4 bases at J; junction bases unmatched: 5. This CDR3 region has 14 residues. CDR3 bases: TGTGCCAGCAGTGGATTAACAGGGGGAGAGACCCAGTACTTC. It encodes CASSGLTGGETQYF.

The chain has TRBV5-1 and TRBJ1-2; D ambiguous. The CDR3 consists of 12 residues. With 4 bases removed from V and 8 bases from J, the gap between germline ends came to 12 bases. Per germline, CDR1 SGHRS and CDR2 YFSETQ. The CDR3 spells CASSPNLEGYTF. CDR3 sequence (DNA): TGCGCCAGCAGCCCCAACCTAGAGGGCTACACCTTC.

The chain links TRBV5-8 to TRBJ2-5; D possibly corresponds to TRBD1 (6 bases). This CDR3 region has 14 residues. Trimming pared 2 bases from V and 4 bases from J, leaving 12 bases between. Germline V gene data show CDR1 as SGHTS and CDR2 as YDEGEE. The CDR3 DNA sequence: TGTGCCAGCAGCTTCCAGGTACAGGGAGAGACCCAGTACTTC. Its protein product is CASSFQVQGETQYF. The full variable domain, in which reference TRBV5-8 and TRBJ2-5 provide the parts outside the CDR3, is EAGVTQSPTHLIKTRGQQATLRCSPISGHTSVYWYQQALGLGLQFLLWYDEGEERNRGNFPPRFSGRQFPNYSSELNVNALELEDSALYLCASSFQVQGETQYFGPGTRLLVL.

The chain combines TRBV6-6 with TRBJ2-2; 12 bases agree with TRBD2. The J segment lost 6 bases and the V segment lost 0 bases, leaving 2 bases of the junction unmatched. CDR3 length equals 16 residues. The germline gives CDR1 MNHNY, CDR2 SVGAGI (reference sequence). In nucleotides, the CDR3 is TGTGCCAGCAGTTACTCGGCTAGCGGGAGGGCCGGGGAGCTGTTTTTT. This sequence encodes CASSYSASGRAGELFF.

This clone was seen a few times. The V call is TRBV5-1, the J call TRBJ1-2, with TRBD1 as a possible D gene (6 bases). Germline lookup yields CDR1 SGHRS and CDR2 YFSETQ. Deletions cut 2 bases from V and 2 bases from J, with 10 bases between. The CDR3 has 14 residues. The DNA for the CDR3 is TGCGCCAGCAGCTTTACAGGGACCAACTATGGCTACACCTTC. Protein product: CASSFTGTNYGYTF.

The rearrangement uses TRBV5-5 and TRBJ2-2, with D tentatively TRBD1 (5 bases). The CDR3 runs to 18 residues. V lost 3 bases, J lost 0 bases, and 18 bases lay in between. Germline lookup yields CDR1 SGHKS and CDR2 YYEKEE (reference sequence). The CDR3 reads CASSWYLRTSTNTGELFF. CDR3 nucleotides: TGTGCCAGCAGCTGGTACCTTAGGACATCTACGAACACCGGGGAGCTGTTTTTT. The full variable domain, with the rest looked up from reference TRBV5-5 and TRBJ2-2, is DAGVTQSPTHLIKTRGQQVTLRCSPISGHKSVSWYQQVLGQGPQFIFQYYEKEERGRGNFPDRFSARQFPNYSSELNVNALLLGDSALYLCASSWYLRTSTNTGELFFGEGSRLTVL.

This clone was detected only once. J is TRBJ2-1 and V is TRBV24-1; D is perhaps TRBD1 (5 bases). Germline CDR1 reads KGHDR; CDR2 reads SFDVKD. This CDR3 region has 14 residues. V shed 6 bases and J shed 4 bases, with 12 bases lying between them. CDR3: CATSTGSLYNEQFF. Here the CDR3 DNA reads TGTGCCACCAGTACAGGTTCACTGTACAATGAGCAGTTCTTC.

This clone occurred a few times. The chain joins TRBV2 to TRBJ2-3; the D gene is possibly TRBD2 (6 bases). This CDR3 is 13 amino acids long. CDR1 SNHLY and CDR2 FYNNEI come from the germline V gene. Between the trimmed V and J ends, which lost 6 bases and 8 bases, there was a span of 15 bases. CDR3 in DNA: TGTGCCAGCAGGGGCCCTACGCGGGGTACGCAGTATTTT. Amino acid sequence: CASRGPTRGTQYF.

The CDR3 coding sequence is TGTGCCAGCAGGTGGGACAGGGCTGATGGCTACACCTTC. Protein sequence: CASRWDRADGYTF. This rearrangement joins TRBV6-5 to TRBJ1-2, with 9 bases fitting TRBD1. The ends lost 6 bases at V and 6 bases at J; junction bases unmatched: 5. CDR1 is MNHEY, CDR2 SVGAGI, per germline. CDR3 size: 13 residues.